This T cell receptor beta chain was retrieved from a study of blood T cell repertoires in COVID-19. About the study: The United States, Italy and Spain provided the acute and convalescent COVID-19 samples.

Original methodology: Researchers report that nucleated cell counts were estimated from reference gene primer amplification. Assay used: immunoSEQ multiplex PCR; TCRdb lists only in-frame clones, some missing. V, J and clone size are taken as reported in that table, and D and trimming were inferred from the DNA itself. The sample lists under 40,000 clones; approximately 91% were seen once. The germline gives CDR1 SNHLY, CDR2 FYNNEI. V was cut by 6 bases and J by 8 bases, with 14 bases left in between. The CDR3 is 13 residues long. What was sequenced was peripheral blood. The rearrangement uses TRBV2 and TRBJ2-1; D possibly corresponds to TRBD2 (5 bases). The TCR comes from a man between 65 and 79 years old with active COVID-19. Here the CDR3 reads CASRRDTADEQFF. The DNA of the CDR3 is TGTGCCAGCAGGAGGGATACGGCCGATGAGCAGTTCTTC.